The 23 T cell receptor beta chains given below trace back to one sample, sequenced in a study of blood T cell repertoires in COVID-19. Profiling relied on immunoSEQ multiplex PCR, and the TCRdb table lists in-frame clones only, not all of them. This table has about 120,000 clones, 85% to 90% appearing once. Sequenced material: peripheral blood. The receptors were sampled from a woman aged 55-69 years with COVID-19, enrolled during active disease.

The genes are TRBV5-4 and TRBJ1-4; TRBD1 matches 10 bases. V lost 4 bases and J lost 3; bases outside the gene matches: 3. This CDR3 has 15 residues. The germline V gene encodes CDR1 SGHNT and CDR2 YYREEE (reference sequence). The CDR3 DNA follows: TGTGCCAGCAGCCAAGGACAGGGGGCTAATGAAAAACTGTTTTTT. It encodes CASSQGQGANEKLFF.

The chain uses TRBV9 and TRBJ1-5; no clear D gene. Looked up from germline, CDR1 is SGDLS and CDR2 is YYNGEE. Trimming left V 4 bases short and J 6 bases short, with 14 bases between. There are 14 residues in the CDR3. The DNA of the CDR3 is TGTGCCAGCAGCCCCTTGTTAGAGGGTCAGCCCCAGCATTTT. It translates to CASSPLLEGQPQHF.

V usage is TRBV4-2 and J usage is TRBJ2-1; 8 bases align to TRBD2. Germline V gives CDR1 LGHNA, CDR2 YNFKEQ. Unmatched junction bases numbered 2, after V lost 3 bases and J lost 4 bases. The CDR3 has 14 amino acids. The CDR3 spells CASSQRGAYNEQFF. The CDR3 DNA sequence: TGTGCCAGCAGCCAGCGGGGGGCTTACAATGAGCAGTTCTTC.

This clone was detected only a few times. The V gene is TRBV29-1, the J gene TRBJ1-5; 7 nucleotides agree with TRBD1. This CDR3 has 13 residues. V trimming: 4 bases; J trimming: 9 bases; junction bases outside the gene matches: 9. CDR1 and CDR2 (germline): SQVTM, ANQGSEA. The CDR3 loop is CSVGDRVGWPQHF. The CDR3 nucleotides are TGCAGCGTTGGCGACAGGGTGGGGTGGCCCCAGCATTTT.

V usage is TRBV7-2 and J usage is TRBJ1-5; D not resolved. Germline CDR1 and CDR2: SGHTA and FQGNSA. Deletions cut 5 bases from V and 6 bases from J, with 17 bases between. This CDR3 has 15 residues. The CDR3 DNA follows: TGTGCCAGCAGCCCTCTTCATAGCGGGGTTCAGCCCCAGCATTTT. This codes for CASSPLHSGVQPQHF.

The chain joins TRBV4-1 to TRBJ1-1; the D gene is possibly TRBD1 (5 bases). Looked up from germline, CDR1 is MGHRA and CDR2 is YSYEKL. The length of the CDR3 is 16 residues. V lost 6 bases, J lost 3 bases, and 20 bases lay in between. DNA of the CDR3: TGCGCCAGCAGACGTGGGCAGGGAATTTGGGACACTGAAGCTTTCTTT. As protein: CASRRGQGIWDTEAFF.

This sequence joins TRBV5-4 and TRBJ2-5; TRBD2 agrees at 12 bases. V gave up 4 bases and J gave up 2 bases; unmatched junction bases: 3. The germline V gene has CDR1 SGHNT and CDR2 YYREEE (reference sequence). The CDR3 runs to 15 residues. Written as DNA, the CDR3 is TGTGCCAGCAGCCTTACTAGCGGGGGGCAAGAGACCCAGTACTTC. Encoded protein: CASSLTSGGQETQYF.

The rearrangement uses TRBV5-6 and TRBJ1-1; D remains ambiguous. Germline lookup yields CDR1 SGHDT and CDR2 YYEEEE. The CDR3 is made up of 12 amino acids. The ends were cut back, 2 bases at V and 3 bases at J, with 5 bases in the middle. The CDR3 loop reads CASSFSYTEAFF. CDR3 coding DNA: TGTGCCAGCAGCTTCTCTTACACTGAAGCTTTCTTT.

This chain uses TRBV12-3 or TRBV12-4 with TRBJ1-6; no definite D call. The CDR3 is 13 amino acids. The germline V and J ends were trimmed by 3 bases and 9 bases, with 9 bases remaining between them. The CDR3 loop reads CASSLARGSPLHF. In nucleotides, the CDR3 is TGTGCCAGCAGTTTGGCACGGGGTTCACCCCTCCACTTT.

This chain uses TRBV18 with TRBJ1-6; TRBD1 matches 7 bases. CDR3 length: 14 amino acids. V trimming: 2 bases; J trimming: 7 bases; junction bases outside the gene matches: 2. CDR1 and CDR2 (germline): KGHSH, LQKENI. CDR3 sequence reads: CASSPTGDNSPLHF. CDR3 nucleotides: TGTGCCAGCTCACCAACAGGGGACAATTCACCCCTCCACTTT.

This rearrangement joins TRBV4-1 to TRBJ1-1; no reliable D call. Germline V gene sequence: CDR1 MGHRA, CDR2 YSYEKL. Trimming left V 1 base short and J 1 base short, with 7 bases between. The CDR3 covers 14 residues. In DNA form, the CDR3 reads TGCGCCAGCAGCCAAGGCCAGGCGAACACTGAAGCTTTCTTT. Translated: CASSQGQANTEAFF.

The rearrangement joins TRBV11-2 to TRBJ2-1, with 8 bases that match TRBD2. The CDR3 totals 16 residues. V shed 5 bases and J 0 bases; nucleotides not matched to a gene: 6. Germline CDR1 SGHAT, CDR2 FQNNGV. The CDR3 DNA sequence: TGTGCCAGCAGCACAGCGGGGGCAAGCTCCTACAATGAGCAGTTCTTC. Translating gives CASSTAGASSYNEQFF.

The rearrangement uses TRBV19 and TRBJ1-4; D uncertain. The length of the CDR3 is 14 residues. Trimming removed 5 bases at V and 3 bases at J, with 10 bases between. Per germline, CDR1 LNHDA and CDR2 SQIVND (reference sequence). The CDR3 region is CASSFGSANEKLFF. For the CDR3, the DNA is TGTGCCAGTAGTTTCGGGTCGGCTAATGAAAAACTGTTTTTT.

The V gene is TRBV7-2, the J gene TRBJ2-5; 8 nucleotides line up with TRBD2. The CDR3 contains 15 residues. Germline values: CDR1 SGHTA, CDR2 FQGNSA. The V gene end was trimmed by 5 bases and the J gene end by 7 bases; junction bases not matched to a gene: 12. For the CDR3, the DNA is TGTGCCAGCAGCCCCCCGGGACTAGATAGTCCGACCCAGTACTTC. Protein product: CASSPPGLDSPTQYF.

This rearrangement joins TRBV5-1 to TRBJ1-3, with 10 bases aligning to TRBD1. CDR1 is SGHRS and CDR2 is YFSETQ in the germline V gene. This CDR3 has 15 amino acids. Losses at the gene ends were 3 bases for V and 5 bases for J; bases not matched to a gene: 5. CDR3: CASSSGQGRRNTIYF. DNA for the CDR3: TGCGCCAGCAGCTCGGGACAGGGGAGGCGAAACACCATATATTTT.

The chain is built from TRBV9 and TRBJ2-5; TRBD2 matches at 7 bases. The CDR3 has 17 residues. Trimming cost V 4 bases and J 0 bases; bases outside gene matches: 12. Germline V gene sequence: CDR1 SGDLS, CDR2 YYNGEE. CDR3 sequence reads: CASSLPRVGGNQETQYF. Here the CDR3 DNA reads TGTGCCAGCAGCCTCCCCCGTGTCGGGGGGAACCAAGAGACCCAGTACTTC.

This chain links TRBV12-3 or TRBV12-4 with TRBJ2-7; no clear D gene. V was pared by 7 bases and J by 0 bases, with 4 bases between. The CDR3 length is 11 residues. The CDR3 DNA reads TGTGCCAGCACCTTCTCCTACGAGCAGTACTTC. Translating it yields CASTFSYEQYF.

V gene TRBV7-2 combines with J gene TRBJ1-1, with D maybe TRBD1 (5 bases). The CDR3 covers 15 residues. The germline V gene has CDR1 SGHTA and CDR2 FQGNSA. V was pared by 4 bases and J by 1 base, with 13 bases between. The CDR3 region is CASSSKGLRNTEAFF. The CDR3, as DNA: TGTGCCAGCAGCTCTAAGGGACTGAGGAACACTGAAGCTTTCTTT. The whole variable domain, filled in from reference TRBV7-2 and TRBJ1-1, reads GAGVSQSPSNKVTEKGKDVELRCDPISGHTALYWYRQSLGQGLEFLIYFQGNSAPDKSGLPSDRFSAERTGGSVSTLTIQRTQQEDSAVYLCASSSKGLRNTEAFFGQGTRLTVV.

The chain combines TRBV6-5 with TRBJ2-7; TRBD1 might be the D (5 bases). Trimming took 8 bases from V and 3 from J, leaving 14 bases between them. Germline V gene data show CDR1 as MNHEY and CDR2 as SVGAGI. This CDR3 is 13 amino acids long. For the CDR3, the DNA is TGTGCCAGCTCCCCAGGGCGAGACTACGAGCAGTACTTC. It codes for CASSPGRDYEQYF.

V is TRBV3-1 (or the pseudogene TRBV3-2) and J is TRBJ1-3; unclear D gene. Trimming cost V 5 bases and J 0 bases, with 11 bases left between them. There are 15 residues in the CDR3. From germline, CDR1 is LGHDT and CDR2 YNNKEL (reference sequence). The CDR3 region has the DNA TGTGCCAGCAGCGAGATACCGCTCTCTGGAAACACCATATATTTT. Its translation is CASSEIPLSGNTIYF.

The chain links TRBV19 to TRBJ1-2, with 8 bases identical to TRBD1. Trimming at V came to 8 bases and at J to 4 bases, leaving 12 bases not matched to a gene. Germline CDR1 is LNHDA and CDR2 is SQIVND (reference sequence). CDR3 size: 15 residues. The chain's CDR3 is CASSRTGTGIYGYTF. The CDR3 DNA reads TGTGCCAGTTCCCGAACCGGGACAGGAATCTATGGCTACACCTTC.

The chain uses TRBV6-5 and TRBJ2-7; D might be TRBD1 (6 bases). Trimming pared 3 bases from V and 7 bases from J, leaving 13 bases between. Germline loops: CDR1 MNHEY, CDR2 SVGAGI. The CDR3 sequence is 13 residues long. The DNA for the CDR3 is TGTGCCAGCAGTTATGACAGGACGGGTGAGCAGTACTTC. This sequence encodes CASSYDRTGEQYF.

Here the CDR3 DNA reads TGTGCCAGCAGCCAAGACAGTCAGATCGAGCAGTACTTC. It codes for CASSQDSQIEQYF. The chain has TRBV3-1 (or the pseudogene TRBV3-2) and TRBJ2-7; D ambiguous. Trimming took off 0 bases at V and 6 bases at J, with 9 bases between the two ends. The germline V gene has CDR1 LGHDT and CDR2 YNNKEL (reference sequence). CDR3 size: 13 residues.